Below are 21 T cell receptor beta chains sequenced from a single sample in a study of glioma-infiltrating T cells. Amplification of TCR alpha and beta CDR3 regions from RNA used iRepertoire nested multiplex PCR. TCRdb passed the multiplex PCR reads through MiXCR, listing each CDR3 protein once. This sample has over 120,000 distinct CDR3 sequences, with more than 35% found just once. Sequenced input: glioma tissue, nonneoplastic brain tissue, or PBMCs (not recorded which). Receptors were obtained from a human donor with low-grade glioma or glioblastoma, undergoing nonglioma brain surgery, or in good health (not recorded which).

This clonotype has only a few counts. CDR3 protein: CASSYSRGRGEKLFF. The CDR3 DNA is TGTGCCAGCAGTTACTCCAGGGGGCGCGGTGAAAAACTGTTTTTT. This chain joins TRBV6-5 and TRBJ1-4, with 8 bases that match TRBD1. J lost 7 bases, V lost 0 bases, and 4 bases had no gene match. The CDR3 extends over 15 amino acids. From germline, CDR1 is MNHEY and CDR2 SVGAGI.

In this sample, this clonotype turned up a few times. This rearrangement joins TRBV3-1 to TRBJ1-1; TRBD1 matches at 10 bases. The length of the CDR3 is 16 residues. The J segment lost 1 base and the V segment lost 3 bases, leaving 5 bases of the junction unmatched. Germline V gene sequence: CDR1 LGHDT, CDR2 YNNKEL (reference sequence). The CDR3 nucleotides read TGTGCCAGCAGCCATTACCGGGACAGGGGGAACACTGAAGCTTTCTTT. Amino acid sequence: CASSHYRDRGNTEAFF.

This clonotype was recorded at least ten times. This chain connects TRBV27 to TRBJ1-1; D ambiguous. The germline V and J ends were trimmed by 5 bases and 4 bases, with 20 bases remaining between them. CDR3 length: 16 residues. Germline assignment: CDR1 MNHEY and CDR2 SMNVEV (reference sequence). Written as DNA, the CDR3 is TGTGCCAGCAGTCCCGAGTGGTCGATAGTGGGCACTGAAGCTTTCTTT. It specifies CASSPEWSIVGTEAFF.

Only a few counts were recorded for this clonotype. The chain recombines TRBV14 with TRBJ2-5; D is ambiguous. This CDR3 has 14 amino acids. The germline V and J ends were trimmed by 6 bases and 2 bases, with 13 bases remaining between them. Per germline, CDR1 SGHDN and CDR2 FVKESK. Here the CDR3 DNA reads TGTGCCAGCAGTCCACGGAACCAACAAGAGACCCAGTACTTC. Translation gives CASSPRNQQETQYF.

The sample holds many counts of this clonotype. The chain uses TRBV15 and TRBJ1-5; no firm D call. Trimming stripped 0 bases from V and 6 bases from J, with 9 bases between. This CDR3 comprises 14 residues. CDR1 is LNHNV and CDR2 is YYDKDF in the germline V gene (reference sequence). The CDR3 here is CATSRDGRGQPQHF. DNA for the CDR3: TGTGCCACCAGCAGAGATGGGCGGGGTCAGCCCCAGCATTTT.

In this sample, this clonotype turned up a few times. This chain connects TRBV28 to TRBJ2-3; unclear D gene. The CDR3 contains 11 residues. V lost 5 bases, J lost 4 bases, and 4 bases lay in between. Germline V lookup: CDR1 MDHEN, CDR2 SYDVKM. The CDR3 reads CASSGADTQYF. CDR3 nucleotide sequence: TGTGCCAGCAGTGGTGCAGATACGCAGTATTTT.

The chain recombines TRBV18 with TRBJ1-5, with D hard to call. Germline CDR1 is KGHSH and CDR2 is LQKENI. The V and J ends lost 4 bases and 0 bases respectively, with 7 bases between them. The CDR3 covers 14 residues. CDR3 nucleotides: TGTGCCAGCTCACTTGACTTTAGCAATCAGCCCCAGCATTTT. Translating gives CASSLDFSNQPQHF.

The CDR3 sequence is CASSYSQGNEQFF. CDR3 bases: TGTGCCAGCAGTTACTCACAGGGGAATGAGCAGTTCTTC. The chain couples TRBV6-2 or TRBV6-3 to TRBJ2-1, with TRBD1 identical over 7 bases. The CDR3 spans 13 residues. With 0 bases clipped from V and 7 bases from J, the junction kept 0 bases outside the gene matches. In germline, CDR1 is MNHEY, CDR2 SVGEGT.

This clonotype was observed a handful of times. CDR3 residues: CASSLWGRGLASTDTQYF. The CDR3 nucleotides are TGTGCCAGCAGTTTATGGGGCCGAGGGCTAGCGAGCACAGATACGCAGTATTTT. V usage is TRBV28 and J usage is TRBJ2-3, with a tentative D call TRBD2 (6 bases). CDR3 length: 18 residues. V lost 0 bases and J lost 0, with 16 bases in between. Germline V gives CDR1 MDHEN, CDR2 SYDVKM.

This chain links TRBV6-2 or TRBV6-3 with TRBJ1-2; D may be TRBD1 (6 bases). The CDR3 covers 14 residues. V shed 8 bases and J shed 6 bases, with 19 bases lying between them. Germline CDR1 reads MNHEY; CDR2 reads SVGEGT. CDR3 coding DNA: TGTGCCAGCGGCCCCGATGACAGGTTCGATGGCTACACCTTC. Its translation is CASGPDDRFDGYTF.

On this clonotype itself: It may be a read error: a sequence one base away is much more abundant. The V and J genes are TRBV28 and TRBJ1-1; no clear D gene. CDR1 MDHEN and CDR2 SYDVKM come from the germline V gene. The CDR3 spans 15 residues. The ends were cut back, 5 bases at V and 4 bases at J, with 17 bases in the middle. The CDR3 coding sequence is TGTGCCAGCAGTACAAACGACGCAGCAAGCACTGAAGCTTTCTTT. Amino acid sequence: CASSTNDAASTEAFF.

This clonotype was recorded a few times. The CDR3 loop reads CASSYFQGGYEQYF. CDR3 in DNA: TGTGCCAGCAGTTATTTTCAGGGCGGCTACGAGCAGTACTTC. This chain uses TRBV6-5 with TRBJ2-7; TRBD1 might be the D (5 bases). Per germline, CDR1 MNHEY and CDR2 SVGAGI. Between the trimmed V and J ends, which lost 3 bases and 3 bases, there was a span of 12 bases. The CDR3 has 14 amino acids.

The chain carries TRBV12-3 or TRBV12-4 and TRBJ2-7; TRBD1 matches at 7 bases. The CDR3 has 14 residues. With 6 bases clipped from V and 6 bases from J, the junction kept 11 bases outside the gene matches. The CDR3, as DNA: TGTGCCAGCAGCCGAGACAGGGTAGTCTTCGAGCAGTACTTC. Translation gives CASSRDRVVFEQYF.

CDR3 sequence reads: CATSRDTGELFF. The CDR3 DNA reads as TGTGCCACCAGCAGAGACACCGGGGAGCTGTTTTTT. The gene calls are TRBV15 and TRBJ2-2, with D uncertain. Trimming took off 0 bases at V and 4 bases at J, with 0 bases between the two ends. CDR3 size: 12 residues. CDR1 and CDR2 from the germline V gene are LNHNV and YYDKDF (reference sequence).

This clonotype has a handful of counts. The V call is TRBV28, the J call TRBJ1-2; perhaps TRBD1 as D (5 bases). Germline V CDR1 and CDR2: MDHEN, SYDVKM. This CDR3 is built from 13 residues. V was pared by 1 base and J by 7 bases, with 10 bases between. The CDR3 loop is CASSLLGDAGYTF. The CDR3 DNA sequence: TGTGCCAGCAGTTTATTAGGGGATGCTGGCTACACCTTC.

The V gene is TRBV18, the J gene TRBJ2-7; a possible D gene is TRBD1 (6 bases). Looked up from germline, CDR1 is KGHSH and CDR2 is LQKENI. Trimming took off 2 bases at V and 2 bases at J, with 10 bases between the two ends. CDR3 length: 14 residues. The CDR3 loop reads CASSPMDSAYEQYF. In DNA form, the CDR3 reads TGTGCCAGCTCACCAATGGACAGTGCCTACGAGCAGTACTTC.

This clonotype was seen more than once but under ten times. This chain connects TRBV15 to TRBJ1-4, with 9 positions matching TRBD1. The CDR3 has 15 amino acids. V lost 6 bases to trimming and J lost 8 bases; unmatched junction nucleotides: 10. CDR1 and CDR2 from the germline V gene are LNHNV and YYDKDF (reference sequence). The CDR3 DNA sequence: TGTGCCACCAGGGGTTCGGGGACAGGGAAAGAAAAACTGTTTTTT. This sequence encodes CATRGSGTGKEKLFF.

The chain combines TRBV2 with TRBJ2-3; a weak D match, TRBD2 (5 bases). V was clipped by 2 bases and J by 2 bases, with 14 bases between them. The CDR3 spans 16 residues. The V gene's germline CDR1 is SNHLY and CDR2 FYNNEI. The CDR3 sequence is CASSESLAGTTDTQYF. CDR3 DNA: TGTGCCAGCAGTGAAAGTCTCGCGGGCACCACAGATACGCAGTATTTT.

This clonotype was seen a handful of times. This chain links TRBV7-9 with TRBJ1-1; D gene unclear. CDR3 length: 15 residues. The V end was cut by 3 bases, the J end by 1 base, with 12 bases between. Germline loops: CDR1 SEHNR, CDR2 FQNEAQ (reference sequence). CDR3 nucleotide sequence: TGTGCCAGCAGCTTTGGCCCGCTTGGGAACACTGAAGCTTTCTTT. This sequence encodes CASSFGPLGNTEAFF. Full variable domain (outside the CDR3, taken from reference TRBV7-9 and TRBJ1-1): DTGVSQNPRHKITKRGQNVTFRCDPISEHNRLYWYRQTLGQGPEFLTYFQNEAQLEKSRLLSDRFSAERPKGSFSTLEIQRTEQGDSAMYLCASSFGPLGNTEAFFGQGTRLTVV.

V is TRBV6-2 or TRBV6-3 and J is TRBJ2-1; 10 bases map to TRBD1. CDR1 and CDR2 from the germline V gene are MNHEY and SVGEGT. The CDR3 contains 13 residues. Unmatched junction bases numbered 4, after V lost 7 bases and J lost 7 bases. The CDR3 loop is CASTQDRGNEQFF. CDR3 nucleotides: TGTGCCAGCACCCAGGACAGGGGGAATGAGCAGTTCTTC.

The chain combines TRBV6-2 or TRBV6-3 with TRBJ2-1, with 11 bases matching TRBD2. V was clipped by 0 bases and J by 1 base; unmatched bases: 5. Germline values: CDR1 MNHEY, CDR2 SVGEGT. The CDR3 has 18 residues. CDR3 protein: CASSYSTGLAESYNEQFF. In nucleotides, the CDR3 is TGTGCCAGCAGTTACTCCACGGGACTAGCGGAGTCCTACAATGAGCAGTTCTTC.